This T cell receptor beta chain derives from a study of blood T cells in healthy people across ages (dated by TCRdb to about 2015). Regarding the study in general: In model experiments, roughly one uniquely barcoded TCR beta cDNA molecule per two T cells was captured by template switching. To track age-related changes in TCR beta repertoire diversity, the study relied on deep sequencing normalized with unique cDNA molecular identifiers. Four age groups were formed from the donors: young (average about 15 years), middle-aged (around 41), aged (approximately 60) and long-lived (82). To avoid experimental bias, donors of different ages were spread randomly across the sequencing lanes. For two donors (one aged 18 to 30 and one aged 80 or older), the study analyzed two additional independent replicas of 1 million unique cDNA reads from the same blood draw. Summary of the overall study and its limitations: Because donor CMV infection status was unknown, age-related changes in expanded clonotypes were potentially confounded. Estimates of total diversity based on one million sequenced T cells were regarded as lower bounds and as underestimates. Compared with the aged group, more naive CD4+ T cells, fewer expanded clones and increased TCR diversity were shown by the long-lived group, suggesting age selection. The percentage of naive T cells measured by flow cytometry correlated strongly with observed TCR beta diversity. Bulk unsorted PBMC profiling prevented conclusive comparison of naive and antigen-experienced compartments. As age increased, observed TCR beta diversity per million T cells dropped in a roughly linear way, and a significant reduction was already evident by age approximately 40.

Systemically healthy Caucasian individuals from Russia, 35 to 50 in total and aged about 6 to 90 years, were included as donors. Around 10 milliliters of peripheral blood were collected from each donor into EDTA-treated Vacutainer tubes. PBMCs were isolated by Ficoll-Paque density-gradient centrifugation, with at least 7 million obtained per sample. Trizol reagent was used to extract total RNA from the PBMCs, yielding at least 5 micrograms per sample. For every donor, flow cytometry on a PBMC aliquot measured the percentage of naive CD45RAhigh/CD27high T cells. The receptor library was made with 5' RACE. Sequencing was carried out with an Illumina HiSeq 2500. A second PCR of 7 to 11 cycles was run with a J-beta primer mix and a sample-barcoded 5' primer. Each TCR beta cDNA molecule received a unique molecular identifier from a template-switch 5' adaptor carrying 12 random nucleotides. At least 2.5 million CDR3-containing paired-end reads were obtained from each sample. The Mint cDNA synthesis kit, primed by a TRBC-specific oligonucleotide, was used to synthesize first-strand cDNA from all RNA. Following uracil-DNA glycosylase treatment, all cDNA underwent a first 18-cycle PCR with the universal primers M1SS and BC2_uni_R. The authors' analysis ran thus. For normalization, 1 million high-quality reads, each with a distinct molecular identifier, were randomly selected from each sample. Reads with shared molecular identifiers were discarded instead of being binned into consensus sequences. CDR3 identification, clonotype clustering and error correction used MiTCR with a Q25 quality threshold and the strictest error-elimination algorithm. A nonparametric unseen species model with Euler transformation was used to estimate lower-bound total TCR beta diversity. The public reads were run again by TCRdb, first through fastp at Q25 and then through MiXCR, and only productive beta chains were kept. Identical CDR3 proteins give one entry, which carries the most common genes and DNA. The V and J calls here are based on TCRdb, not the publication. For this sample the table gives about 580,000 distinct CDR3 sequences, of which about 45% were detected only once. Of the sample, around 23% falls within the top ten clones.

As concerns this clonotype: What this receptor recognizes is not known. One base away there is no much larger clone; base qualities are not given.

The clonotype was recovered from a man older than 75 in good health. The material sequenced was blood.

This receptor carries the CDR3 CASSLFSRGTGAYEQYF. Read as DNA, the sequence is TGTGCCAGCAGTTTATTCTCCCGGGGGACAGGAGCCTACGAGCAGTACTTC. The rearrangement combines TRBV28 with TRBJ2-7, and TRBD1 matches 8 of the central bases. The germline V gene encodes CDR1 MDHEN and CDR2 SYDVKM. Including the terminal cysteine and phenylalanine, the CDR3 comprises 17 residues. The entry retains the CDR3 DNA only, 51 bases that are in frame from base 1. Relative to germline, V is missing 1 base and J is missing 2 bases, with 10 bases of the junction outside any gene match.